Shown below are 29 T cell receptor beta chains from a single sample sequenced in a study of blood T cell repertoires in COVID-19. Measured with immunoSEQ multiplex PCR; TCRdb has only the in-frame clones, and not every one. Of 280,000 or so clones listed, around 87% were seen once; the top ten hold roughly 1.9%. The source material was peripheral blood. The receptors derive from a woman aged 25-40 years who had recovered from COVID-19.

V gene TRBV19 combines with J gene TRBJ2-5; 8 bases fit TRBD1. CDR3 size: 15 residues. CDR1 is LNHDA and CDR2 is SQIVND in the germline V gene (reference sequence). Trimming cost V 10 bases and J 5 bases; bases outside gene matches: 15. The CDR3 protein is CATDWGSGGEETQYF. In DNA form, the CDR3 reads TGTGCCACCGATTGGGGCTCAGGGGGCGAGGAGACCCAGTACTTC. Together with reference TRBV19 and TRBJ2-5, the CDR3 gives the full variable domain: DGGITQSPKYLFRKEGQNVTLSCEQNLNHDAMYWYRQDPGQGLRLIYYSQIVNDFQKGDIAEGYSVSREKKESFPLTVTSAQKNPTAFYLCATDWGSGGEETQYFGPGTRLLVL.

The chain combines TRBV18 with TRBJ1-1; D is undetermined. The CDR3 consists of 13 residues. CDR1 is KGHSH and CDR2 is LQKENI in the germline V gene. The V and J ends lost 4 bases and 3 bases respectively, with 9 bases between them. The DNA of the CDR3 is TGTGCCAGCTCACAGTTTCAGGACACTGAAGCTTTCTTT. Translating gives CASSQFQDTEAFF.

For the CDR3, the DNA is TGCGCCAGCAGCCAAGCTATTTCGTACAGGGGGAACTATGGCTACACCTTC. Residues: CASSQAISYRGNYGYTF. The chain links TRBV4-1 to TRBJ1-2, with 8 nucleotides matching TRBD1. After removal of 1 base from V and 2 bases from J, the junction contained 9 bases not matched to a gene. CDR1 and CDR2 (germline): MGHRA, YSYEKL. The CDR3 length is 17 residues.

This chain links TRBV3-1 (or the pseudogene TRBV3-2) with TRBJ1-4, with TRBD1 matching over 7 bases. CDR1 and CDR2 (germline): LGHDT, YNNKEL (reference sequence). This CDR3 spans 17 amino acids. With V trimmed by 2 bases and J by 7 bases, 13 bases remained unmatched. CDR3 bases: TGTGCCAGCAGCCAACTCGTTCGCAGGGGGGATGGTGAAAAACTGTTTTTT. Its protein is CASSQLVRRGDGEKLFF.

This chain joins TRBV4-1 and TRBJ2-7, with a possible D match to TRBD1 (6 bases). The CDR3 consists of 17 residues. Germline CDR1 reads MGHRA; CDR2 reads YSYEKL. Trimming took off 4 bases at V and 4 bases at J, with 23 bases between the two ends. CDR3 sequence (DNA): TGCGCCAGCAGCCGGCCGCTGGACGGGACAAGGGGGTACGAGCAGTACTTC. Protein: CASSRPLDGTRGYEQYF.

V gene TRBV10-2 combines with J gene TRBJ1-2; 7 bases map to TRBD1. The CDR3 is made up of 13 amino acids. J gave up 7 bases and V 8 bases, and 10 bases lay outside the gene matches. Germline CDR1 WSHSY, CDR2 SAAADI. The DNA of the CDR3 is TGCGCCAGCTCGACAGGGAAAGGAGGTGGCTACACCTTC. Residues: CASSTGKGGGYTF.

In DNA, the CDR3 is TGTGCCAGCAGCAAGGGCGGCACTAGGGTTGAGACCCAGTACTTC. It yields the protein CASSKGGTRVETQYF. V is TRBV7-6 and J is TRBJ2-5, with a tentative D call TRBD2 (5 bases). The V and J ends lost 5 bases and 5 bases respectively, with 18 bases between them. Germline CDR1 reads SGHVS; CDR2 reads FNYEAQ. The CDR3 contains 15 residues. Full variable domain (missing parts from reference TRBV7-6 and TRBJ2-5): GAGVSQSPRYKVTKRGQDVALRCDPISGHVSLYWYRQALGQGPEFLTYFNYEAQQDKSGLPNDRFSAERPEGSISTLTIQRTEQRDSAMYRCASSKGGTRVETQYFGPGTRLLVL.

The J gene is TRBJ1-2, the V gene TRBV12-3 or TRBV12-4; 8 nucleotides align to TRBD1. This CDR3 is built from 13 residues. V was clipped by 3 bases and J by 6 bases; unmatched bases: 3. DNA of the CDR3: TGTGCCAGCAGTTTTAACAGGGGGGATGGCTACACCTTC. It translates to CASSFNRGDGYTF.

This sequence joins TRBV7-9 and TRBJ2-5; a possible D gene is TRBD2 (5 bases). V lost 5 bases, J lost 5 bases, and 15 bases lay in between. Germline lookup yields CDR1 SEHNR and CDR2 FQNEAQ (reference sequence). The CDR3 is 14 residues long. The chain's CDR3 is CASSPYIREETQYF. The DNA of the CDR3 is TGTGCCAGCAGCCCGTATATTAGGGAGGAGACCCAGTACTTC.

This chain links TRBV5-1 with TRBJ1-1; tentatively, D is TRBD1 (6 bases). This CDR3 region has 13 residues. With 7 bases removed from V and 0 bases from J, the gap between germline ends came to 10 bases. The germline CDR1 and CDR2 sequences are SGHRS and YFSETQ. DNA of the CDR3: TGCGCCAGCCGGGACAATTTGAACACTGAAGCTTTCTTT. It codes for CASRDNLNTEAFF.

The chain joins TRBV7-2 to TRBJ2-7, with 14 bases lining up with TRBD2. The junction had 4 bases not matched to a gene; V was cut back by 5 bases and J by 1 base. Germline assignment: CDR1 SGHTA and CDR2 FQGNSA. The CDR3 has 16 amino acids. CDR3 region: CASSKGLAGASYEQYF. Here the CDR3 DNA reads TGTGCCAGCAGCAAGGGACTAGCGGGGGCGTCCTACGAGCAGTACTTC.

The rearrangement uses TRBV19 and TRBJ2-7; TRBD1 matches 8 bases. Unmatched junction bases numbered 4, after V lost 1 base and J lost 5 bases. The CDR3 runs 14 residues. The germline CDR1 and CDR2 sequences are LNHDA and SQIVND (reference sequence). In DNA form, the CDR3 reads TGTGCCAGTAGTATAGTAGGACAGGGACACGAGCAGTACTTC. Translating gives CASSIVGQGHEQYF. Drawing the rest from reference TRBV19 and TRBJ2-7, the complete variable domain is DGGITQSPKYLFRKEGQNVTLSCEQNLNHDAMYWYRQDPGQGLRLIYYSQIVNDFQKGDIAEGYSVSREKKESFPLTVTSAQKNPTAFYLCASSIVGQGHEQYFGPGTRLTVT.

The chain has TRBV11-2 and TRBJ1-1; 8 nucleotides line up with TRBD1. Per the germline V gene, CDR1 is SGHAT and CDR2 is FQNNGV. V shed 5 bases and J 1 base; nucleotides not matched to a gene: 6. CDR3 length equals 15 residues. CDR3 in DNA: TGTGCCAGCAGCATACCAGGGGGCGGGAACACTGAAGCTTTCTTT. Translation gives CASSIPGGGNTEAFF.

This clone was counted a single time. This chain connects TRBV24-1 to TRBJ1-3; D uncertain. With 3 bases removed from V and 4 bases from J, the gap between germline ends came to 6 bases. Germline CDR1 KGHDR, CDR2 SFDVKD. The CDR3 consists of 13 residues. The CDR3 loop is CATSDLLGNTIYF. In nucleotides, the CDR3 is TGTGCCACCAGTGATCTCCTGGGAAACACCATATATTTT.

This sequence joins TRBV4-1 and TRBJ1-1, with 7 bases fitting TRBD1. J lost 0 bases, V lost 7 bases, and 5 bases had no gene match. Germline V CDR1 and CDR2: MGHRA, YSYEKL. The CDR3 is 14 amino acids. CDR3 amino acids: CASTPTGVNTEAFF. As DNA, the CDR3 is TGCGCCAGCACTCCTACAGGGGTGAACACTGAAGCTTTCTTT.

This chain uses TRBV14 with TRBJ2-3; D gene ambiguous. The CDR3 length is 12 residues. Trimming stripped 4 bases from V and 1 base from J, with 3 bases between. Germline CDR1 reads SGHDN; CDR2 reads FVKESK. This CDR3 is CASSPGTDTQYF. DNA of the CDR3: TGTGCCAGCAGCCCGGGCACAGATACGCAGTATTTT.

This clone was recorded a few times. The chain has TRBV6-4 and TRBJ2-3, with unresolved D. This CDR3 has 14 residues. Looked up from germline, CDR1 is MRHNA and CDR2 is SNTAGT. V dropped 5 bases and J dropped 2 bases, with 11 bases sitting between them. The CDR3 DNA reads TGTGCCAGCAGTCTCCAAGGAGACACAGATACGCAGTATTTT. Translating gives CASSLQGDTDTQYF.

The chain couples TRBV5-5 to TRBJ1-6; tentatively, D is TRBD1 (5 bases). Trimming shortened V by 0 bases and J by 0 bases, and 10 bases separated the two germline ends. The CDR3 loop spans 17 amino acids. The V gene's germline CDR1 is SGHKS and CDR2 YYEKEE (reference sequence). CDR3 bases: TGTGCCAGCAGCTTGGCAGGGCTGAGCTCCTATAATTCACCCCTCCACTTT. It translates to CASSLAGLSSYNSPLHF.

The rearrangement joins TRBV3-1 (or the pseudogene TRBV3-2) to TRBJ2-1, with 12 bases matching TRBD2. The J segment lost 6 bases and the V segment lost 0 bases, leaving 3 bases of the junction unmatched. The germline V gene encodes CDR1 LGHDT and CDR2 YNNKEL (reference sequence). The CDR3 has 16 residues. CDR3 residues: CASSQDRLAGANEQFF. In nucleotides, the CDR3 is TGTGCCAGCAGCCAAGATCGACTAGCGGGGGCCAATGAGCAGTTCTTC.

The V and J genes are TRBV25-1 and TRBJ2-7, with a tentative D call TRBD2 (6 bases). The CDR3 extends over 11 amino acids. CDR1 is MGHDK, CDR2 SYGVNS, per germline. The CDR3 DNA is TGTGCGAGCGGGCGTATCTACGAGCAGTACTTC. This encodes CASGRIYEQYF.

The rearrangement links TRBV29-1 to TRBJ1-1; no definite D call. Per the germline V gene, CDR1 is SQVTM and CDR2 is ANQGSEA. This CDR3 is built from 10 residues. V shed 4 bases and J shed 4 bases, with 4 bases lying between them. Written as DNA, the CDR3 is TGCAGCGTTGTAGTCACTGAAGCTTTCTTT. Translating gives CSVVVTEAFF. The whole variable domain, filled in from reference TRBV29-1 and TRBJ1-1, reads SAVISQKPSRDICQRGTSLTIQCQVDSQVTMMFWYRQQPGQSLTLIATANQGSEATYESGFVIDKFPISRPNLTFSTLTVSNMSPEDSSIYLCSVVVTEAFFGQGTRLTVV.

The chain couples TRBV4-2 to TRBJ1-5; 7 bases line up with TRBD1. The germline gives CDR1 LGHNA, CDR2 YNFKEQ. This CDR3 spans 16 amino acids. V trimming: 3 bases; J trimming: 4 bases; junction bases outside the gene matches: 9. CDR3: CASSHTRQGANQPQHF. For the CDR3, the DNA is TGTGCCAGCAGCCACACAAGACAGGGCGCAAATCAGCCCCAGCATTTT.

This chain uses TRBV19 with TRBJ1-1; the match to TRBD1 covers 7 bases. V dropped 5 bases and J dropped 0; count of bases not matched to a gene: 6. Germline V CDR1 and CDR2: LNHDA, SQIVND (reference sequence). The CDR3 totals 15 residues. This chain's CDR3 is CASSRDSRVNTEAFF. The CDR3 nucleotides are TGTGCCAGTAGTCGGGACAGCCGAGTGAACACTGAAGCTTTCTTT.

Regarding this clone: Other DNA sequences in the same sample also yield this CDR3. The CDR3 region has the DNA TGCGCCAGCAGCCTGGGACTAGCGGTGAGCACAGATACGCAGTATTTT. It is translated as CASSLGLAVSTDTQYF. The V and J genes are TRBV5-1 and TRBJ2-3; 11 bases agree with TRBD2. V was clipped by 4 bases and J by 0 bases; unmatched bases: 4. Germline CDR1 and CDR2: SGHRS and YFSETQ. The CDR3 has 16 amino acids.

The chain carries TRBV28 and TRBJ2-7, with TRBD2 matching 11 bases. The V gene's germline CDR1 is MDHEN and CDR2 SYDVKM. Losses at the gene ends were 5 bases for V and 3 bases for J; bases not matched to a gene: 9. CDR3 length: 16 amino acids. CDR3 in amino acids: CASSRLAGNSGYEQYF. Here the CDR3 DNA reads TGTGCCAGCAGTAGACTAGCGGGAAATTCTGGCTACGAGCAGTACTTC.

This clone was observed once. The gene calls are TRBV19 and TRBJ1-4; tentative D call: TRBD1 (5 bases). Trimming pared 8 bases from V and 8 bases from J, leaving 18 bases between. The germline CDR1 and CDR2 sequences are LNHDA and SQIVND (reference sequence). CDR3 length: 14 amino acids. CDR3 DNA sequence: TGTGCCAGTCGGATCCGGGACGGGAGGGAAAAACTGTTTTTT. Its protein is CASRIRDGREKLFF. Together with reference TRBV19 and TRBJ1-4, the CDR3 gives the full variable domain: DGGITQSPKYLFRKEGQNVTLSCEQNLNHDAMYWYRQDPGQGLRLIYYSQIVNDFQKGDIAEGYSVSREKKESFPLTVTSAQKNPTAFYLCASRIRDGREKLFFGSGTQLSVL.

The genes are TRBV5-1 and TRBJ1-3, with 8 bases matching TRBD1. V dropped 2 bases and J dropped 2; count of bases not matched to a gene: 3. Germline V gene lookup returns CDR1 SGHRS and CDR2 YFSETQ. The CDR3 covers 15 residues. This CDR3 reads CASSFGTGTGNTIYF. The CDR3 DNA is TGCGCCAGCAGCTTCGGGACAGGAACTGGAAACACCATATATTTT. Full variable domain (rest looked up from reference TRBV5-1 and TRBJ1-3): KAGVTQTPRYLIKTRGQQVTLSCSPISGHRSVSWYQQTPGQGLQFLFEYFSETQRNKGNFPGRFSGRQFSNSRSEMNVSTLELGDSALYLCASSFGTGTGNTIYFGEGSWLTVV.

In this sample, this clone turned up a few times. The chain joins TRBV19 to TRBJ1-2; 7 nucleotides line up with TRBD1. Looked up from germline, CDR1 is LNHDA and CDR2 is SQIVND (reference sequence). J was trimmed by 2 bases and V by 8 bases; bases with no gene match: 8. The CDR3 has 14 amino acids. The CDR3: CASVGGQENYGYTF. The CDR3 bases are TGTGCCAGTGTGGGTGGACAGGAAAACTATGGCTACACCTTC.

V and J are TRBV19 and TRBJ1-1, with 7 bases that match TRBD1. The V gene end was trimmed by 7 bases and the J gene end by 5 bases; junction bases not matched to a gene: 10. The germline V gene encodes CDR1 LNHDA and CDR2 SQIVND (reference sequence). The CDR3 runs to 14 residues. In DNA form, the CDR3 reads TGTGCCAGTAAGAGGGGGCAGGTATGGACTGAAGCTTTCTTT. Its protein is CASKRGQVWTEAFF.